Each of the 8 T cell receptor beta chains below was sequenced from the same sample in a study of T cell repertoires in cytomegalovirus infection. These receptors have no identified antigens. TCRdb passed the reads through MiXCR, listing each CDR3 protein once. This sample has 200,000 to 250,000 distinct CDR3 sequences; about 38% occur once, and the top ten carry 59%. The sample here was CD8+ T cells from cultured PBMCs, taken from culture after CMV antigen stimulation. These receptors originate from a human donor in good health (CMV status not recorded). Some clones in this sample may be carry-over from other donors' samples.

This clonotype has more than one count but fewer than ten. The chain employs TRBV2 and TRBJ1-5; D ambiguous. V lost 3 bases and J lost 0, with 9 bases in between. CDR1 is SNHLY, CDR2 FYNNEI, per germline. CDR3 length: 15 residues. The CDR3 is CASSERSYSNQPQHF. The CDR3 region has the DNA TGTGCCAGCAGTGAGAGGAGTTATAGCAATCAGCCCCAGCATTTT.

V usage is TRBV6-6 and J usage is TRBJ1-1; the match to TRBD1 covers 9 bases. Germline V gene lookup returns CDR1 MNHNY and CDR2 SVGAGI (reference sequence). V was clipped by 1 base and J by 3 bases; unmatched bases: 9. This CDR3 comprises 17 residues. The CDR3 here is CASSYYPGQGEDTEAFF. CDR3 DNA: TGTGCCAGCAGTTACTATCCGGGACAGGGCGAGGACACTGAAGCTTTCTTT.

This clonotype occurred a few times. V gene TRBV6-2 or TRBV6-3 combines with J gene TRBJ2-7, with D possibly matching TRBD1 (6 bases). V lost 2 bases and J lost 1, with 18 bases in between. CDR3 size: 17 residues. Germline CDR1 is MNHEY and CDR2 is SVGEGT. The CDR3 bases are TGTGCCAGCAGTTACGGAAGGATTGACAGGTCGTCCTACGAGCAGTACTTC. Encoded protein: CASSYGRIDRSSYEQYF.

The CDR3 reads CASSAAAGGYEQYF. The CDR3 DNA sequence: TGTGCCAGCAGCGCGGCAGCGGGGGGCTACGAGCAGTACTTC. V gene TRBV7-9 combines with J gene TRBJ2-7; TRBD2 aligns across 9 bases. With V trimmed by 5 bases and J by 3 bases, 5 bases remained unmatched. The CDR3 covers 14 residues. The germline V gene has CDR1 SEHNR and CDR2 FQNEAQ (reference sequence).

This clonotype was seen ten or more times. The CDR3 region is CASSPTGNYEQYF. DNA of the CDR3: TGTGCCAGCAGCCCAACAGGGAACTACGAGCAGTACTTC. The chain employs TRBV7-9 and TRBJ2-7; TRBD1 might be the D (6 bases). The germline V gene encodes CDR1 SEHNR and CDR2 FQNEAQ (reference sequence). The V gene lost 5 bases and the J gene lost 3 bases, with 11 bases spanning the gap. CDR3 length: 13 residues.

This chain uses TRBV27 with TRBJ1-2, with 7 bases matching TRBD1. CDR3 length: 13 residues. Germline lookup yields CDR1 MNHEY and CDR2 SMNVEV (reference sequence). J lost 4 bases, V lost 4 bases, and 3 bases had no gene match. For the CDR3, the DNA is TGTGCCAGCAGTTCCACAGGGGTCTATGGCTACACCTTC. Translated, it gives CASSSTGVYGYTF.

CDR3 DNA sequence: TGTGCCAGCAGTGACCGTGACAGCTATGGCTACACCTTC. Its translation: CASSDRDSYGYTF. V is TRBV27 and J is TRBJ1-2, with TRBD1 as a possible D gene (5 bases). The germline CDR1 and CDR2 sequences are MNHEY and SMNVEV (reference sequence). Trimming stripped 5 bases from V and 4 bases from J, with 11 bases between. There are 13 residues in the CDR3.

The chain is built from TRBV12-3 or TRBV12-4 and TRBJ2-7, with a weak D call TRBD2 (5 bases). The CDR3 sequence is 14 residues long. Trimming left V 6 bases short and J 6 bases short, with 18 bases between. CDR3 nucleotide sequence: TGTGCCAGCAGCCCCGGTGGAGGCGAGGCCGAGCAGTACTTC. It yields the protein CASSPGGGEAEQYF.